This T cell receptor (beta chain) derives from a study of T-cell reconstitution after alpha-beta-depleted transplantation in children. V lost 2 bases to trimming and J lost 4 bases, with 5 bases between them. CDR1 and CDR2 (germline): WSHSY, SAAADI. The CDR3 sequence is 12 residues long. Construction of the TCRbeta library involved unique molecular identifiers. TCRdb independently ran MiXCR on the PCR reads; one entry per CDR3 protein. The table shows 480,000 or so distinct CDR3 sequences, with 10% to 13% occurring only once. This clonotype was detected ten times or more. This receptor was taken from a child aged 2-9 years with inherited bone marrow failure, due to receive a stem cell transplant. V and J are TRBV10-2 and TRBJ1-1, with no clear D. This material consisted of PBMCs, taken before TCRalphabeta/CD19-depleted stem cell transplant. The CDR3 DNA is TGCGCCAGCAGTGAGGGTTTCACTGAAGCTTTCTTT. Translating gives CASSEGFTEAFF.